This TCR beta chain was sequenced for a study of PD-1 blockade in mismatch repair-deficient tumors. The TCR-sequenced patients were a few responders to pembrolizumab. TCRdb keeps only in-frame clones here, not all; method: immunoSEQ multiplex PCR. This sample yields roughly 84,000 clones, of which roughly 80% are seen a single time; just over 2.5% belongs to the top ten. The clonotype originates from an adult with mismatch repair-deficient cancer. The sample consisted of peripheral blood, taken 12 weeks after starting pembrolizumab.

DNA of the CDR3: TGTGCCAGCAGCGAGAAAGAGACCCAGTACTTC. It specifies CASSEKETQYF. The rearrangement links TRBV9 to TRBJ2-5; D not resolved. Germline CDR1 is SGDLS and CDR2 is YYNGEE. CDR3 length: 11 amino acids. The V gene lost 3 bases and the J gene lost 3 bases, with 3 bases spanning the gap.